This T cell receptor (beta chain) derives from a study of OX40 agonist ivuxolimab in advanced cancers. Study-level background: Every patient in dose escalation had hepatocellular carcinoma, melanoma, renal cell or head and neck cancer.

V lost 5 bases to trimming and J lost 4 bases; unmatched junction nucleotides: 10. Per the germline V gene, CDR1 is SEHNR and CDR2 is FQNEAQ (reference sequence). CDR3 size: 15 residues. Generated by immunoSEQ multiplex PCR, the TCRdb table keeps only in-frame clones and is missing some. This sample yields 70,000 to 85,000 clones, of which 80% to 90% are seen a single time; around 1.8% belongs to the top ten. The chain combines TRBV7-9 with TRBJ1-2, with 7 positions matching TRBD1. The starting material was CD4+ or CD8+ T cells sorted from blood, obtained in a trial of the OX40 agonist ivuxolimab. This receptor was obtained from an adult with an advanced solid tumor such as melanoma, head and neck, liver or kidney cancer. CDR3 sequence reads: CASSQGGGTGYGYTF. CDR3 in DNA: TGTGCCAGCAGCCAAGGAGGGGGCACTGGCTATGGCTACACCTTC.